One sample yielded the 21 T cell receptor beta chains listed below, sequenced in a study of regulatory T cells in long-lasting Graves disease. Time point given: newly diagnosed GD, antithyroid drugs for less than 3 months. PBMC RNA was the source of the TCR library. With iRepertoire HTBI primers and Arm-PCR of CDR3 regions, TCR beta libraries were built. TCRdb fed the multiplex PCR reads into MiXCR, producing one record per CDR3 protein. The sample holds 550,000 to 600,000 distinct CDR3 sequences, 15% to 20% seen once. The same data also contributed to another study, on T cells in Graves' hyperthyroidism and ophthalmopathy.

The source material was peripheral blood mononuclear cells (PBMCs), sampled at new diagnosis, from a patient treated with antithyroid drugs. The source is a man aged 18 to 35 with Graves disease.

In this sample, this clonotype turned up many times. This chain links TRBV7-9 with TRBJ2-7; 10 bases align to TRBD2. The CDR3 covers 18 residues. J was trimmed by 4 bases and V by 1 base; bases with no gene match: 13. CDR1 is SEHNR and CDR2 is FQNEAQ in the germline V gene (reference sequence). CDR3 sequence: CASSLEGPSGSRRYEQYF. The CDR3 region has the DNA TGTGCCAGCAGCTTAGAGGGTCCTAGCGGGAGCCGAAGGTACGAGCAGTACTTC.

This chain connects TRBV12-3 or TRBV12-4 to TRBJ2-2; 11 nucleotides align to TRBD2. V trimming: 8 bases; J trimming: 15 bases; junction bases outside the gene matches: 8. The CDR3 has 12 residues. CDR3 in amino acids: CASLTSGRPLFF. CDR3 in DNA: TGTGCCAGCCTAACTAGCGGGAGACCCTTGTTTTTT.

This clonotype occurred a few times. The J gene is TRBJ1-4, the V gene TRBV5-1; no firm D call. Per the germline V gene, CDR1 is SGHRS and CDR2 is YFSETQ. The CDR3 has 15 residues. Trimming took 2 bases from V and 8 from J, leaving 16 bases between them. In DNA form, the CDR3 reads TGCGCCAGCAGCTTCGGCACGGGGTTGCGGGAAAAACTGTTTTTT. The encoded protein is CASSFGTGLREKLFF.

This clonotype was found many times. The V and J genes are TRBV12-3 or TRBV12-4 and TRBJ2-1; 9 bases align to TRBD1. The CDR3 is 18 amino acids. After removal of 8 bases from V and 0 bases from J, the junction contained 14 bases not matched to a gene. CDR3 sequence: CASREEDRGGFSYNEQFF. The CDR3 region has the DNA TGTGCCAGCCGAGAGGAGGACAGGGGAGGATTCTCCTACAATGAGCAGTTCTTC.

There are many counts of this clonotype. This chain links TRBV29-1 with TRBJ1-2; possibly TRBD1 for D (5 bases). CDR1 is SQVTM and CDR2 is ANQGSEA in the germline V gene. The V end lost 3 bases, the J end lost 3 bases, and 14 bases lay between the germline ends. The CDR3 has 14 amino acids. The CDR3 sequence is CSVEAPGVHYGYTF. In DNA form, the CDR3 reads TGCAGCGTTGAGGCTCCGGGGGTTCACTATGGCTACACCTTC.

This clonotype was found many times. The chain is built from TRBV11-2 and TRBJ1-2; no clear D gene. Germline CDR1 reads SGHAT; CDR2 reads FQNNGV. This CDR3 spans 15 amino acids. The V gene lost 5 bases and the J gene lost 1 base, with 14 bases spanning the gap. CDR3 amino acids: CASSVTKTVNYGYTF. CDR3 bases: TGTGCCAGCAGCGTTACCAAGACGGTTAACTATGGCTACACCTTC.

About this clonotype: A much larger clone sits a single nucleotide away, making a read error possible. The chain is built from TRBV20-1 and TRBJ2-3, with 8 bases identical to TRBD2. The germline V gene has CDR1 DFQATT and CDR2 SNEGSKA (reference sequence). There are 16 residues in the CDR3. V shed 5 bases, J shed 2 bases, and the junction held 12 bases outside the gene matches. The CDR3 reads CSARKLGLELTDTQYF. The CDR3 nucleotides read TGCAGTGCTCGGAAACTGGGACTAGAACTCACAGATACGCAGTATTTT.

For this clonotype: This may arise from a read error, as a much more abundant clone is one base away. The V gene is TRBV12-3 or TRBV12-4, the J gene TRBJ1-5; 8 positions agree with TRBD1. This CDR3 region has 15 residues. Here the CDR3 reads CANSFSQGAAQPQHF. CDR3 DNA: TGTGCCAACAGTTTCAGTCAGGGGGCTGCTCAGCCCCAGCATTTT.

The V gene is TRBV9, the J gene TRBJ2-3, with D possibly matching TRBD1 (6 bases). Germline V gene lookup returns CDR1 SGDLS and CDR2 YYNGEE. Trimming cost V 0 bases and J 0 bases, with 11 bases left between them. The CDR3 length is 16 residues. The CDR3 reads CASSVGNRESTDTQYF. The CDR3 DNA sequence: TGTGCCAGCAGCGTAGGAAACAGGGAGAGCACAGATACGCAGTATTTT.

This clonotype was detected only a few times. The junction shows a germline mismatch at one end, possibly a read error. The CDR3 is CASSWDSNTRELFF. For the CDR3, the DNA is TGCGCCAGCAGCTGGGACAGTAACACCAGGGAGCTGTTTTTT. The chain employs TRBV5-1 and TRBJ2-2; 7 bases fit TRBD1. This CDR3 region has 14 residues. CDR1 and CDR2 (germline): SGHRS, YFSETQ. Full variable domain (outside the CDR3, taken from reference TRBV5-1 and TRBJ2-2): KAGVTQTPRYLIKTRGQQVTLSCSPISGHRSVSWYQQTPGQGLQFLFEYFSETQRNKGNFPGRFSGRQFSNSRSEMNVSTLELGDSALYLCASSWDSNTRELFFGEGSRLTVL.

The table lists this clonotype with many counts. The chain links TRBV20-1 to TRBJ2-5; 7 bases map to TRBD1. The CDR3 contains 14 residues. The J segment lost 4 bases and the V segment lost 5 bases, leaving 10 bases of the junction unmatched. The germline V gene has CDR1 DFQATT and CDR2 SNEGSKA (reference sequence). The CDR3 here is CSAGRQGGSETQYF. CDR3 bases: TGCAGTGCTGGCCGACAGGGCGGATCAGAGACCCAGTACTTC.

This clonotype was counted at least ten times. This rearrangement joins TRBV18 to TRBJ2-7, with D uncertain. Trimming removed 0 bases from V and 0 bases from J, with 6 bases in between. The CDR3 contains 14 residues. The germline gives CDR1 KGHSH, CDR2 LQKENI. In DNA, the CDR3 is TGTGCCAGCTCACCACCTGCAGCCTCCTACGAGCAGTACTTC. It encodes CASSPPAASYEQYF.

This clonotype was recorded a few times. The chain recombines TRBV20-1 with TRBJ1-1, with D tentatively TRBD1 (5 bases). This CDR3 has 13 amino acids. The V and J ends lost 3 bases and 5 bases respectively, with 13 bases between them. Germline loops: CDR1 DFQATT, CDR2 SNEGSKA (reference sequence). The DNA of the CDR3 is TGCAGTGCTAGCATGGGGCGATGGACTGAAGCTTTCTTT. It encodes CSASMGRWTEAFF.

This clonotype has only a few counts. V is TRBV6-1 and J is TRBJ2-5, with a weak D call TRBD2 (5 bases). Germline CDR1 and CDR2: MNHNS and SASEGT. Trimming took 11 bases from V and 7 from J, leaving 5 bases between them. The CDR3 has 8 residues. CDR3 DNA: TGTGCCGCGGGGACCCAGTACTTC. Encoded protein: CAAGTQYF.

The chain recombines TRBV20-1 with TRBJ1-3; 7 bases match TRBD1. The CDR3 runs to 15 residues. Germline V gene data show CDR1 as DFQATT and CDR2 as SNEGSKA (reference sequence). Trimming removed 2 bases from V and 4 bases from J; junction bases left unmatched: 8. CDR3 DNA sequence: TGCAGTGCTAGACCGACAGGGCTAGTAGGAAACACCATATATTTT. Residues: CSARPTGLVGNTIYF.

The chain has TRBV11-2 and TRBJ2-1; a possible D gene is TRBD1 (5 bases). The V and J ends lost 1 base and 9 bases respectively, with 19 bases between them. The length of the CDR3 is 16 residues. Germline CDR1 and CDR2: SGHAT and FQNNGV. This chain's CDR3 is CASSLVSQGIGIEQFF. The CDR3 DNA is TGTGCCAGCAGCTTAGTTAGCCAGGGTATTGGTATTGAGCAGTTCTTC.

The gene calls are TRBV5-1 and TRBJ2-7; perhaps TRBD2 as D (6 bases). Between the trimmed V and J ends, which lost 4 bases and 2 bases, there was a span of 13 bases. Germline CDR1 is SGHRS and CDR2 is YFSETQ. CDR3 length: 14 amino acids. The CDR3 is CASSPGVSAYEQYF. The CDR3 DNA is TGCGCCAGCAGCCCGGGGGTTTCAGCCTACGAGCAGTACTTC.

This clonotype was observed many times. CDR3 region: CASSTYRVAEKVGYTF. The CDR3 bases are TGTGCCAGCAGTACCTACAGGGTTGCTGAGAAGGTTGGCTACACCTTC. The rearrangement joins TRBV7-2 to TRBJ1-2; possible D gene TRBD1, 6 bases. CDR3 size: 16 residues. Germline V gives CDR1 SGHTA, CDR2 FQGNSA. Trimming removed 6 bases at V and 7 bases at J, with 24 bases between.

This clonotype showed up many times. The chain carries TRBV7-8 and TRBJ1-2, with D uncertain. Germline CDR1 is SGHVS and CDR2 is FQNEAQ. This CDR3 spans 13 amino acids. V dropped 1 base and J dropped 6 bases, with 9 bases sitting between them. CDR3: CASSLGRHDGYTF. Here the CDR3 DNA reads TGTGCCAGCAGCTTAGGTCGGCATGATGGCTACACCTTC. Full variable domain (outside the CDR3, taken from reference TRBV7-8 and TRBJ1-2): GAGVSQSPRYKVAKRGQDVALRCDPISGHVSLFWYQQALGQGPEFLTYFQNEAQLDKSGLPSDRFFAERPEGSVSTLKIQRTQQEDSAVYLCASSLGRHDGYTFGSGTRLTVV.

This clonotype has a count of ten or more. The chain joins TRBV3-1 to TRBJ2-5; TRBD2 is a possible D gene (6 bases). Trimming cost V 8 bases and J 3 bases, with 13 bases left between them. Germline values: CDR1 LGHDT, CDR2 YNNKEL (reference sequence). CDR3 length: 13 amino acids. This chain's CDR3 is CASYESGEETQYF. CDR3 sequence (DNA): TGTGCCAGCTACGAATCGGGGGAAGAGACCCAGTACTTC.

On this clonotype itself: At one boundary the junction diverges from the germline segment, which might be a read error. The chain carries TRBV6-6 and TRBJ1-6; no clear D. The CDR3 runs to 15 residues. In germline, CDR1 is MNHNY, CDR2 SVGAGI (reference sequence). The CDR3 spells CASSYSRFPGSPFHF. The CDR3 nucleotides are TGCGCCAGCAGTTACTCGAGATTTCCGGGTTCACCCTTCCACTTT.